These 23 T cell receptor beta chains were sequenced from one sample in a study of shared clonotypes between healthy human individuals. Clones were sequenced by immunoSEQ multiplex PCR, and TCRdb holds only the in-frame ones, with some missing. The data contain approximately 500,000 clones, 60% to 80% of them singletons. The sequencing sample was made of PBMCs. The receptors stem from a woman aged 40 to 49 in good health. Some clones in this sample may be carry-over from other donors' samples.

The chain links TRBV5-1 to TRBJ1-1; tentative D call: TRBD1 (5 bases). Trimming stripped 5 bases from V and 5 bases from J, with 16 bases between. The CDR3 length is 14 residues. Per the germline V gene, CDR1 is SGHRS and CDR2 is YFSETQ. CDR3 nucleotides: TGCGCCAGCAGGTTGACAGTAGGGTTGACTGAAGCTTTCTTT. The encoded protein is CASRLTVGLTEAFF.

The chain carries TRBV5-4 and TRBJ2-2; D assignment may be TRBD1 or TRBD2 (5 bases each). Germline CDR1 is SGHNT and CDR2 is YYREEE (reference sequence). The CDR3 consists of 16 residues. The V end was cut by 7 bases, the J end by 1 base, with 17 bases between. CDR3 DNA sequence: TGTGCCAGCGAAACGGGGCCCGGCGGGAACACCGGGGAGCTGTTTTTT. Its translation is CASETGPGGNTGELFF.

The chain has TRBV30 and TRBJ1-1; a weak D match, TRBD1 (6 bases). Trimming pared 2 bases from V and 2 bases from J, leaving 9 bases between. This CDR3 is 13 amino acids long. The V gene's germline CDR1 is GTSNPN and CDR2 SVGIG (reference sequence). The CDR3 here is CAWSPQGNTEAFF. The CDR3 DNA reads TGTGCCTGGAGTCCACAGGGAAACACTGAAGCTTTCTTT.

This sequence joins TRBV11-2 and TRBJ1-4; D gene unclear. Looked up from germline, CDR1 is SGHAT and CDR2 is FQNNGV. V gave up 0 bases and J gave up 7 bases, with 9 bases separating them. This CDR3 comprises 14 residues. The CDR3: CASSLDRTAEKLFF. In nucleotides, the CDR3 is TGTGCCAGCAGCTTAGATCGGACGGCTGAAAAACTGTTTTTT.

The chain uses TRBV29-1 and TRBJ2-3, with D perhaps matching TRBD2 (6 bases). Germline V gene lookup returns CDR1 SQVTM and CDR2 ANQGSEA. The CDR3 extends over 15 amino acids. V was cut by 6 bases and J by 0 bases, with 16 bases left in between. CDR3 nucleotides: TGCAGCGTCGTGGAGGGAGGCTTTAGCACAGATACGCAGTATTTT. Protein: CSVVEGGFSTDTQYF.

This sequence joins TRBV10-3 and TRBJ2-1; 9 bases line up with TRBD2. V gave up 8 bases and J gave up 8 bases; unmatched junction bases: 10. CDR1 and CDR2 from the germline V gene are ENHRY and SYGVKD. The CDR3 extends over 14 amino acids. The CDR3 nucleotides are TGTGCCATCGTGGCTAGCGGGATTGTAGATGAGCAGTTCTTC. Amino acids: CAIVASGIVDEQFF.

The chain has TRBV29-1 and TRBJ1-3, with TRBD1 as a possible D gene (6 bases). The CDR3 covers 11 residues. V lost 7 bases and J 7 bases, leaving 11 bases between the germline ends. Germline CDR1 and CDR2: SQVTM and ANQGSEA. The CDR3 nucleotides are TGCAGCGCGGACAGTGGCAACACCATATATTTT. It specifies CSADSGNTIYF.

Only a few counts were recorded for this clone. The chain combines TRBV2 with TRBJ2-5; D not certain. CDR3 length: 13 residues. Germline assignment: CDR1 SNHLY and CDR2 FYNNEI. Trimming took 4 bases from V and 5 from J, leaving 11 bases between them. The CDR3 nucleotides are TGTGCCAGCAGTGTGAACCCCTCGGAGACCCAGTACTTC. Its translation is CASSVNPSETQYF.

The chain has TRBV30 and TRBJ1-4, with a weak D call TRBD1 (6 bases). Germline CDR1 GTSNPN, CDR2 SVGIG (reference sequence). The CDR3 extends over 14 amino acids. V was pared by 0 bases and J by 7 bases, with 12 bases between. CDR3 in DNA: TGTGCCTGGAGTGTACGAGGGGGTGGTGAAAAACTGTTTTTT. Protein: CAWSVRGGGEKLFF.

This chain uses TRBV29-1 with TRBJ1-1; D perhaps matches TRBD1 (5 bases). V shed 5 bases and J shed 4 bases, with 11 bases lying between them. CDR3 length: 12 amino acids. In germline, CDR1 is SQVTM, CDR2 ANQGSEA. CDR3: CSVSVGGTEAFF. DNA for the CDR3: TGCAGCGTTTCAGTCGGGGGCACTGAAGCTTTCTTT.

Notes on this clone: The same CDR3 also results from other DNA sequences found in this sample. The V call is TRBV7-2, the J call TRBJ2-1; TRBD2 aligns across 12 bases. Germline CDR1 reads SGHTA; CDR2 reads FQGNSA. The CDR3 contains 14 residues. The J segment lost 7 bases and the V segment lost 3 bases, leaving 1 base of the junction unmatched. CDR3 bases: TGTGCCAGCAGCTTGACTAGCGGGAGAAATGAGCAGTTCTTC. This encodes CASSLTSGRNEQFF.

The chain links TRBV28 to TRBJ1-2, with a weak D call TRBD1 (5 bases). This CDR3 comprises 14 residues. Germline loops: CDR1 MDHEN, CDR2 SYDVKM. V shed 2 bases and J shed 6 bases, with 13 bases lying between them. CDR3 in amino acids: CASSLGAGINGYTF. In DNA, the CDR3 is TGTGCCAGCAGTTTAGGGGCAGGTATCAATGGCTACACCTTC.

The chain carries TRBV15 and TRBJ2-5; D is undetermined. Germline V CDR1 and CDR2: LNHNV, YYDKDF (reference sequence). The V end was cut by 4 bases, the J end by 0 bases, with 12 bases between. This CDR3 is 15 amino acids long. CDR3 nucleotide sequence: TGTGCCACCAGCACATTGTCTGGGTACCAAGAGACCCAGTACTTC. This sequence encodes CATSTLSGYQETQYF.

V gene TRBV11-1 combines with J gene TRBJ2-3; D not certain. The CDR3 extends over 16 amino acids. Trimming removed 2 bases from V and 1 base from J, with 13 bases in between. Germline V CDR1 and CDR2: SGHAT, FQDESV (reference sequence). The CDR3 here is CASSLISALGTDTQYF. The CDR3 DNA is TGTGCCAGCAGCTTAATTTCCGCATTGGGCACAGATACGCAGTATTTT.

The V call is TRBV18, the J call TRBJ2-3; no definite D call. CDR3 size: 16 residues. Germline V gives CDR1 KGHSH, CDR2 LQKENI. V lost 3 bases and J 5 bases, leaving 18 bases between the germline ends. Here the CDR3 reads CASSPRTEAWGDTQYF. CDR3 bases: TGTGCCAGCTCACCCCGAACAGAGGCCTGGGGAGATACGCAGTATTTT.

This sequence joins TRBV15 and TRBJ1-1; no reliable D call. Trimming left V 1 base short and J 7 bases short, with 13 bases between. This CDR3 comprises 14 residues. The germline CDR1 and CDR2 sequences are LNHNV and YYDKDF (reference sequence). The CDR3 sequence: CATSRVTGDLEAFF. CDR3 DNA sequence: TGTGCCACCAGCAGAGTAACGGGAGACCTTGAAGCTTTCTTT.

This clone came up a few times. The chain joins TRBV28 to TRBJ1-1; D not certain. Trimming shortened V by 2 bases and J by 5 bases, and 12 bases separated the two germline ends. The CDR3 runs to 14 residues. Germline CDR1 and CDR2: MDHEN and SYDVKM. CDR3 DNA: TGTGCCAGCAGTTTAAGGCCGCCAAGGACTGAAGCTTTCTTT. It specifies CASSLRPPRTEAFF.

CDR3 coding DNA: TGTGCCAGCCGTAGGGGCGTCACGGGAAGCATTCAGTACTTC. Encoded protein: CASRRGVTGSIQYF. The chain uses TRBV6-5 and TRBJ2-4, with D perhaps TRBD1 or TRBD2 (5 bases each). Germline CDR1 and CDR2: MNHEY and SVGAGI. Trimming removed 8 bases at V and 9 bases at J, with 20 bases between. This CDR3 region has 14 residues.

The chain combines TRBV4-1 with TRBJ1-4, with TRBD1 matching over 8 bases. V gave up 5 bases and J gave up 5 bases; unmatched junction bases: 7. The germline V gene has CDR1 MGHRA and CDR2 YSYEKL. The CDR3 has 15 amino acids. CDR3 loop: CASSVFGQGNEKLFF. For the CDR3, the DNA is TGCGCCAGCAGCGTATTCGGACAGGGCAATGAAAAACTGTTTTTT.

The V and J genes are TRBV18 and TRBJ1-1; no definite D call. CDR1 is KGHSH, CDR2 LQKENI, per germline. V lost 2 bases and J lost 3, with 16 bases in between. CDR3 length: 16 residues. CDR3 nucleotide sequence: TGTGCCAGCTCACCATTCCGTTCCGCCGGGGACACTGAAGCTTTCTTT. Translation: CASSPFRSAGDTEAFF. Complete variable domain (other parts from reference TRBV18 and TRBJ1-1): NAGVMQNPRHLVRRRGQEARLRCSPMKGHSHVYWYRQLPEEGLKFMVYLQKENIIDESGMPKERFSAEFPKEGPSILRIQQVVRGDSAAYFCASSPFRSAGDTEAFFGQGTRLTVV.

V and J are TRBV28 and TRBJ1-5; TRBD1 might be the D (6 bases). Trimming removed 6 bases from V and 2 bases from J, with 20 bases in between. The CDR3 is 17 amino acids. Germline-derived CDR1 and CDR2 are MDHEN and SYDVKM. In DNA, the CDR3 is TGTGCCAGCAGGCGGGGGGCATGGGGCGTCGGCAATCAGCCCCAGCATTTT. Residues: CASRRGAWGVGNQPQHF.

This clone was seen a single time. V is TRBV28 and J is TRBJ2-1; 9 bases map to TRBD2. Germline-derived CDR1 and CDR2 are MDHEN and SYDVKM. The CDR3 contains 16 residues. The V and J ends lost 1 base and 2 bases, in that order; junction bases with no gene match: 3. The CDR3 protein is CASSLYSSGTYNEQFF. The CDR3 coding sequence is TGTGCCAGCAGTTTATATTCTAGCGGGACCTACAATGAGCAGTTCTTC.

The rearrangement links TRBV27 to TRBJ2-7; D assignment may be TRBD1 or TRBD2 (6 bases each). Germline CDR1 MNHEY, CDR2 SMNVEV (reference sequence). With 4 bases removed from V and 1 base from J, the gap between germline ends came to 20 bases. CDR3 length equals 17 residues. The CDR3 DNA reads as TGTGCCAGCAGTTCCCCAGGGGACTCCGCGGGTTCCTACGAGCAGTACTTC. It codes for CASSSPGDSAGSYEQYF.